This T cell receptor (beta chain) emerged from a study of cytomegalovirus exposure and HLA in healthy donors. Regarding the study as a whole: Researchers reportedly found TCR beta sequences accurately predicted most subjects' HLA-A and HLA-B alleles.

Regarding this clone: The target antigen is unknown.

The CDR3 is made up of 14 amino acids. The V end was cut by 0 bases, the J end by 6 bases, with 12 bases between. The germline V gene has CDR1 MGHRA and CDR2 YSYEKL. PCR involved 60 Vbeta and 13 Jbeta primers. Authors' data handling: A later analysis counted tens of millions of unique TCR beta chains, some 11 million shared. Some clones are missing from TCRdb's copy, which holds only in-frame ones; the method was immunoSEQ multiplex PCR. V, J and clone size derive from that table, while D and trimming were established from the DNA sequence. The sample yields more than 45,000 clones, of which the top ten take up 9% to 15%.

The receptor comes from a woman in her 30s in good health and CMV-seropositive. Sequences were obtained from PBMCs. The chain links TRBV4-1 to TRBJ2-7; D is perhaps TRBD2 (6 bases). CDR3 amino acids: CASSQDFRGTEQYF. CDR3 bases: TGCGCCAGCAGCCAAGATTTTCGGGGGACCGAGCAGTACTTC.